The next 24 T cell receptor beta chains were all read from a single sample in a study of Graves' ophthalmopathy and Graves' hyperthyroidism. From RNA, the CDR3 regions of TCR beta chains were amplified and sequenced. An initial RT-PCR round employing HTBI primers preceded a second-round multiplex PCR. TCRdb analysed the multiplex PCR reads with MiXCR anew, one entry per CDR3 protein. The table has 600,000 to 700,000 distinct CDR3 sequences, over 40% seen once. The specimen was peripheral blood. These receptors were obtained from an adult man with Graves' ophthalmopathy.

V and J are TRBV29-1 and TRBJ2-7; 9 bases map to TRBD1. The germline gives CDR1 SQVTM, CDR2 ANQGSEA. CDR3 length equals 13 residues. The V gene end was trimmed by 8 bases and the J gene end by 3 bases; junction bases not matched to a gene: 8. CDR3 residues: CSSELGQGYEQYF. CDR3 DNA sequence: TGCAGCAGTGAACTGGGACAGGGCTACGAGCAGTACTTC.

This clonotype was seen at least ten times. The chain couples TRBV12-3 or TRBV12-4 to TRBJ1-1, with 8 positions matching TRBD1. The CDR3 spans 13 residues. With 6 bases clipped from V and 11 bases from J, the junction kept 11 bases outside the gene matches. The CDR3 coding sequence is TGTGCCAGCAGCACTATAGACAGGGGCGCGGCTTTCTTT. Its translation is CASSTIDRGAAFF.

Only a few counts were recorded for this clonotype. The genes are TRBV9 and TRBJ2-2; TRBD2 aligns across 11 bases. The trim removed 2 bases at V and 0 bases at J, leaving 6 bases unmatched. The CDR3 consists of 18 residues. Germline V gene sequence: CDR1 SGDLS, CDR2 YYNGEE. The chain's CDR3 is CASSVSDSGRANTGELFF. In DNA, the CDR3 is TGTGCCAGCAGCGTCTCGGATAGCGGGAGGGCGAACACCGGGGAGCTGTTTTTT. Variable domain in full (rest from reference TRBV9 and TRBJ2-2): DSGVTQTPKHLITATGQRVTLRCSPRSGDLSVYWYQQSLDQGLQFLIQYYNGEERAKGNILERFSAQQFPDLHSELNLSSLELGDSALYFCASSVSDSGRANTGELFFGEGSRLTVL.

In the case of this clonotype: In this CDR3 the conserved last residue, phenylalanine or tryptophan, is missing, so a read error is likely. The DNA is omitted, as the CDR3 cannot be located on it reliably, and the CDR3 follows TCRdb's listing. The chain employs TRBV29-1 and TRBJ1-1; TRBD1, the table's D call, lacks a check against the DNA. Germline V lookup: CDR1 SQVTM, CDR2 ANQGSEA. The CDR3 adds up to 10 amino acids, both ends counted. The CDR3 loop is CSVEGTGAPL.

The chain couples TRBV7-2 to TRBJ2-5; 7 bases agree with TRBD1. The CDR3 runs to 13 residues. With 6 bases clipped from V and 5 bases from J, the junction kept 6 bases outside the gene matches. The germline CDR1 and CDR2 sequences are SGHTA and FQGNSA. CDR3 sequence (DNA): TGTGCCAGCAGTCCAAAGGGACAGGAGACCCAGTACTTC. Translated: CASSPKGQETQYF.

This clonotype occurred many times. The chain joins TRBV7-8 to TRBJ1-5, with 8 bases lining up with TRBD1. Germline trimming cut 5 bases from V and 6 bases from J; bases unmatched to any gene: 9. The germline V gene has CDR1 SGHVS and CDR2 FQNEAQ. This CDR3 has 15 amino acids. This CDR3 is CASSLGQGWFQPQHF. Here the CDR3 DNA reads TGTGCCAGCAGCCTCGGACAGGGTTGGTTTCAGCCCCAGCATTTT.

The sample holds a few counts of this clonotype. The chain employs TRBV6-1 and TRBJ1-3; TRBD1 is a possible D gene (5 bases). Trimming took 7 bases from V and 3 from J, leaving 10 bases between them. This CDR3 region has 13 residues. Germline CDR1 reads MNHNS; CDR2 reads SASEGT. This CDR3 reads CASKGSRGNTIYF. The CDR3 DNA is TGTGCCAGCAAGGGGAGTCGTGGAAACACCATATATTTT.

The rearrangement uses TRBV15 and TRBJ2-6; a possible D gene is TRBD1 (6 bases). V was clipped by 3 bases and J by 5 bases, with 11 bases between them. Germline loops: CDR1 LNHNV, CDR2 YYDKDF (reference sequence). This CDR3 region has 15 residues. The CDR3 region is CATSRSRDRANVLTF. The CDR3 bases are TGTGCCACCAGCAGGAGTCGGGACAGGGCCAACGTCCTGACTTTC.

This clonotype occurred many times. The chain links TRBV7-9 to TRBJ1-1; 11 bases map to TRBD1. The V and J ends lost 5 bases and 5 bases, in that order; junction bases with no gene match: 4. Germline assignment: CDR1 SEHNR and CDR2 FQNEAQ (reference sequence). The CDR3 is 14 residues long. CDR3 sequence reads: CASSSRDRGTEAFF. CDR3 sequence (DNA): TGTGCCAGCAGCAGCCGGGACAGGGGGACTGAAGCTTTCTTT.

This clonotype appeared many times. This chain connects TRBV6-6 to TRBJ1-2; D might be TRBD1 (5 bases). Germline CDR1 MNHNY, CDR2 SVGAGI (reference sequence). The CDR3 consists of 14 residues. Trimming stripped 6 bases from V and 4 bases from J, with 15 bases between. The chain's CDR3 is CASSMDTRTYGYTF. The DNA for the CDR3 is TGTGCCAGCAGCATGGACACCAGGACCTATGGCTACACCTTC.

This clonotype was seen ten or more times. The chain joins TRBV19 to TRBJ2-7, with D hard to call. The germline V and J ends were trimmed by 4 bases and 6 bases, with 10 bases remaining between them. The CDR3 spans 12 residues. The germline CDR1 and CDR2 sequences are LNHDA and SQIVND (reference sequence). The DNA of the CDR3 is TGTGCCAGTAGTAATCGACCCTCCGAGCAGTACTTC. Residues: CASSNRPSEQYF.

This clonotype came up a few times. The V gene is TRBV14, the J gene TRBJ2-5; D not resolved. CDR3 length: 15 residues. CDR1 SGHDN and CDR2 FVKESK come from the germline V gene. Trimming took off 0 bases at V and 6 bases at J, with 14 bases between the two ends. The CDR3 sequence: CASSQDRRTAQTQYF. The CDR3 DNA reads as TGTGCCAGCAGCCAAGATAGGAGAACGGCCCAGACCCAGTACTTC.

This chain joins TRBV19 and TRBJ1-6; a weak D match, TRBD1 (5 bases). The CDR3 consists of 13 residues. Germline lookup yields CDR1 LNHDA and CDR2 SQIVND (reference sequence). Trimming removed 7 bases at V and 7 bases at J, with 11 bases between. The CDR3 protein is CASKETENSPLHF. CDR3 coding DNA: TGTGCCAGTAAAGAGACAGAGAATTCACCCCTCCACTTT.

This clonotype has only a few counts. The junction differs from germline at one of its ends, possibly a read error. The V and J genes are TRBV10-3 and TRBJ2-7; TRBD1 agrees at 7 bases. This CDR3 region has 15 residues. Germline CDR1 and CDR2: ENHRY and SYGVKD. In DNA, the CDR3 is TGTGCCAGCAGTTACGTGCCGGGACAGTCCTACGAGCAGTACTTC. Its protein is CASSYVPGQSYEQYF.

This clonotype was observed many times. V gene TRBV9 combines with J gene TRBJ1-2; D unclear. The CDR3 spans 12 residues. Germline values: CDR1 SGDLS, CDR2 YYNGEE. The V and J ends lost 4 bases and 8 bases respectively, with 12 bases between them. The CDR3 loop reads CASSQDVFGYTF. DNA for the CDR3: TGTGCCAGCAGCCAAGACGTTTTCGGCTACACCTTC.

The J gene is TRBJ2-3, the V gene TRBV11-2, with 11 bases identical to TRBD2. V lost 6 bases, J lost 4 bases, and 6 bases stayed unmatched. The CDR3 length is 15 residues. Germline CDR1 SGHAT, CDR2 FQNNGV. The CDR3 DNA is TGTGCCAGCAGTCTCACTAGCGGGAGTTCAGATACGCAGTATTTT. Translation: CASSLTSGSSDTQYF.

This clonotype was seen at least ten times. The chain uses TRBV19 and TRBJ1-4; 9 bases are shared with TRBD1. Unmatched junction bases numbered 4, after V lost 3 bases and J lost 8 bases. Germline loops: CDR1 LNHDA, CDR2 SQIVND (reference sequence). The CDR3 length is 14 residues. CDR3 bases: TGTGCCAGTAGTATGGGGACAGGGCCCGAAAAACTGTTTTTT. Encoded protein: CASSMGTGPEKLFF.

This rearrangement joins TRBV11-2 to TRBJ2-5; 8 bases match TRBD1. Per the germline V gene, CDR1 is SGHAT and CDR2 is FQNNGV. The CDR3 has 18 residues. Unmatched junction bases numbered 20, after V lost 6 bases and J lost 5 bases. The CDR3 here is CASSDGGAGGRITETQYF. CDR3 bases: TGTGCCAGCAGTGATGGGGGAGCAGGGGGCAGAATTACGGAGACCCAGTACTTC.

V and J are TRBV2 and TRBJ2-6; 8 bases fit TRBD2. CDR3 length: 13 amino acids. From germline, CDR1 is SNHLY and CDR2 FYNNEI. V shed 5 bases and J 15 bases; nucleotides not matched to a gene: 9. CDR3 bases: TGTGCCAGCAGTCAGCGAGCGGGAGAGGACCTGACTTTC. This sequence encodes CASSQRAGEDLTF.

The table lists this clonotype with a few counts. The chain carries TRBV6-5 and TRBJ1-1; no firm D call. Per germline, CDR1 MNHEY and CDR2 SVGAGI. The CDR3 is 14 amino acids. V was cut by 6 bases and J by 2 bases, with 13 bases left in between. The CDR3: CASSPDGRNTEAFF. The CDR3 nucleotides are TGTGCCAGCAGCCCGGATGGCAGAAACACTGAAGCTTTCTTT.

This clonotype was counted ten times or more. The J gene is TRBJ2-5, the V gene TRBV7-2; D is uncertain. This CDR3 contains 15 residues. Germline CDR1 is SGHTA and CDR2 is FQGNSA. Trimming removed 1 base at V and 0 bases at J, with 9 bases between. CDR3 residues: CASSLVAAHQETQYF. Here the CDR3 DNA reads TGTGCCAGCAGCTTAGTGGCGGCCCACCAAGAGACCCAGTACTTC.

The sample holds many counts of this clonotype. This chain links TRBV9 with TRBJ2-7, with D possibly TRBD2 on 7 matching bases. Germline CDR1 and CDR2: SGDLS and YYNGEE. Trimming cost V 0 bases and J 3 bases, with 13 bases left between them. CDR3 length equals 15 residues. CDR3: CASSVAGGLNYEQYF. Written as DNA, the CDR3 is TGTGCCAGCAGCGTAGCCGGGGGGCTCAACTACGAGCAGTACTTC.

CDR3 DNA: TGTGCCAGCACCCCCGCAGGGGCCGGGGAGCTGTTTTTT. It translates to CASTPAGAGELFF. The chain carries TRBV2 and TRBJ2-2, with D possibly TRBD1 on 6 matching bases. The V end was cut by 7 bases, the J end by 6 bases, with 12 bases between. CDR3 length: 13 amino acids. Germline V lookup: CDR1 SNHLY, CDR2 FYNNEI.

This clonotype has at least ten counts. In DNA form, the CDR3 reads TGTGCCAGCAGCCAAGGGGACTTTTTCCAAGAGACCCAGTACTTC. As protein: CASSQGDFFQETQYF. The genes are TRBV14 and TRBJ2-5; tentatively, D is TRBD2 (6 bases). In germline, CDR1 is SGHDN, CDR2 FVKESK. V lost 1 base and J lost 1, with 10 bases in between. This CDR3 region has 15 residues.